Sequencing of this T cell receptor (beta chain) was carried out in a study of CD8+ T cells in alopecia areata. Study results and limitations: Normal skin's resident alphabeta T cells are also sequenced in scalp samples. Lesional tissue from the scalp (especially in alopecia totalis/universalis) showed higher clonality than normal scalp.

As for treatment: oral pan-JAK inhibitor, 5-10 mg twice daily. Turning to this clone: Its antigen remains unidentified.

RNA was isolated and reverse transcribed to cDNA, the sequencing template. Sequenced by immunoSEQ multiplex PCR; TCRdb stores in-frame clones only, minus some. This sample has some 220,000 clones, with less than 75% found just once. This sample comprised CD4+ T cells sorted from blood, obtained at week 4, from a patient treated with tofacitinib. The source is a human donor with alopecia areata.

The CDR3 reads CAWSHNVQGIAQFF. The CDR3 DNA reads as TGTGCCTGGAGTCACAACGTACAGGGTATAGCGCAGTTCTTC. The chain couples TRBV30 to TRBJ2-1, with D perhaps matching TRBD1 (6 bases). V lost 2 bases to trimming and J lost 12 bases, with 20 bases between them. CDR3 length equals 14 residues. Per the germline V gene, CDR1 is GTSNPN and CDR2 is SVGIG (reference sequence).